The next 14 T cell receptor beta chains were all read from a single sample in a study of regulatory T cells in long-lasting Graves disease. Library construction for TCR beta used iRepertoire HTBI primers and Arm-PCR of CDR3 regions. Using its own MiXCR run on the multiplex PCR reads, TCRdb lists one record per CDR3 protein. The sample yields 350,000 to 450,000 distinct CDR3 sequences, 21% seen once. Time point reported: persistent/refractory GD, antithyroid drugs over 5 years with positive TRAb. From PBMCs, RNA was extracted and then used to make the TCR library. Source: peripheral blood mononuclear cells (PBMCs), taken when the disease was refractory, from a patient treated with antithyroid drugs. Receptor source: a female donor with Graves disease.

Worth noting for this clonotype: One end of the junction fails to match germline, which may point to a read error. J is TRBJ2-5 and V is TRBV29-1; TRBD2 might be the D (5 bases). This CDR3 has 12 residues. Germline assignment: CDR1 SQVTM and CDR2 ANQGSEA. CDR3: CSVNWGRETQYF. For the CDR3, the DNA is TGTAGCGTTAATTGGGGTCGGGAGACCCAGTACTTC.

This clonotype is a singleton in its sample. The rearrangement links TRBV11-2 to TRBJ2-1; 13 nucleotides align to TRBD2. The ends lost 5 bases at V and 2 bases at J; junction bases unmatched: 9. Germline values: CDR1 SGHAT, CDR2 FQNNGV. This CDR3 comprises 18 residues. The CDR3 reads CASSLRRGTSGAYNEQFF. In DNA form, the CDR3 reads TGTGCCAGCAGCCTCAGAAGAGGGACTAGCGGGGCCTACAATGAGCAGTTCTTC. Full variable domain (rest looked up from reference TRBV11-2 and TRBJ2-1): EAGVAQSPRYKIIEKRQSVAFWCNPISGHATLYWYQQILGQGPKLLIQFQNNGVVDDSQLPKDRFSAERLKGVDSTLKIQPAKLEDSAVYLCASSLRRGTSGAYNEQFFGPGTRLTVL.

V gene TRBV5-4 combines with J gene TRBJ2-2; D remains ambiguous. CDR1 is SGHNT and CDR2 is YYREEE in the germline V gene (reference sequence). The CDR3 covers 16 residues. V lost 3 bases and J 7 bases, leaving 19 bases between the germline ends. CDR3 in amino acids: CASSSHPNRGGGELFF. The CDR3 DNA reads as TGTGCCAGCAGCTCGCACCCCAACCGCGGTGGCGGGGAGCTGTTTTTT.

In regard to this clonotype: This is likely a read error, given that the CDR3 carries no conserved phenylalanine or tryptophan at its end. The rearrangement uses TRBV20-1 and TRBJ2-5; the D is unclear. Trimming stripped 1 base from V and 5 bases from J, with 8 bases between. The CDR3 spans 12 residues. Germline V gives CDR1 DFQATT, CDR2 SNEGSKA (reference sequence). The DNA for the CDR3 is TGCAGTGCTAGAGCCATCAAGGAGACCCAGTACCTC. Its protein is CSARAIKETQYL.

This clonotype showed up many times. This chain links TRBV4-2 with TRBJ1-2; D unresolved. The length of the CDR3 is 13 residues. The V end was cut by 0 bases, the J end by 5 bases, with 7 bases between. Germline CDR1 reads LGHNA; CDR2 reads YNFKEQ. CDR3 nucleotides: TGTGCCAGCAGCCAAGATGAGGGTTATGGCTACACCTTC. Protein sequence: CASSQDEGYGYTF.

This chain uses TRBV30 with TRBJ2-7; unclear D gene. Trimming shortened V by 5 bases and J by 4 bases, and 6 bases separated the two germline ends. CDR1 GTSNPN and CDR2 SVGIG come from the germline V gene (reference sequence). The CDR3 has 10 amino acids. The CDR3 loop is CAWGFYEQYF. The CDR3 DNA reads TGTGCCTGGGGTTTTTACGAGCAGTACTTC.

This CDR3 is CASSQDIPRGNEKLFF. CDR3 sequence (DNA): TGCGCCAGCAGCCAAGATATACCCCGAGGGAATGAAAAACTGTTTTTT. V is TRBV4-1 and J is TRBJ1-4; D uncertain. Germline V CDR1 and CDR2: MGHRA, YSYEKL. V shed 0 bases and J shed 5 bases, with 13 bases lying between them. The CDR3 totals 16 residues.

This clonotype has only a few counts. This chain uses TRBV29-1 with TRBJ1-2, with D possibly TRBD1 on 5 matching bases. The germline CDR1 and CDR2 sequences are SQVTM and ANQGSEA. V was cut by 4 bases and J by 2 bases, with 14 bases left in between. CDR3 length: 14 amino acids. This chain's CDR3 is CSVAFVQGNYGYTF. The CDR3, as DNA: TGCAGCGTTGCATTCGTCCAGGGAAACTATGGCTACACCTTC.

As concerns this clonotype: One junction end does not reproduce the germline sequence, and a read error may be involved. CDR3 region: CASSLEGSSGNGNIQHF. The CDR3 DNA sequence: TGTGCCAGCAGCTTAGAAGGGTCTAGCGGGAACGGAAACATTCAGCACTTC. The rearrangement joins TRBV7-2 to TRBJ2-4; TRBD2 agrees at 9 bases. CDR3 length: 17 residues. Germline CDR1 and CDR2: SGHTA and FQGNSA.

This clonotype turned up a few times. The chain has TRBV14 and TRBJ2-5; D is unresolved. Trimming cost V 0 bases and J 4 bases, with 6 bases left between them. Germline V gives CDR1 SGHDN, CDR2 FVKESK. CDR3 length: 13 amino acids. The CDR3 DNA is TGTGCCAGCAGCCAAGATCCCCCAGAGACCCAGTACTTC. Translating it yields CASSQDPPETQYF.

This clonotype was recorded at least ten times. The chain couples TRBV6-1 to TRBJ2-5; 8 bases are shared with TRBD2. The CDR3 consists of 17 residues. Germline CDR1 MNHNS, CDR2 SASEGT. Trimming at V came to 2 bases and at J to 0 bases, leaving 8 bases not matched to a gene. CDR3 bases: TGTGCCAGCAGTGAATTACTAGCGGATTTATACCAAGAGACCCAGTACTTC. Translation gives CASSELLADLYQETQYF.

V gene TRBV11-3 combines with J gene TRBJ2-7, with 7 bases aligning to TRBD1. Germline V gene data show CDR1 as SGHNT and CDR2 as YENEEA. Trimming cost V 4 bases and J 6 bases; bases outside gene matches: 6. The CDR3 runs to 13 residues. The CDR3 is CASSYEGAGEQYF. Written as DNA, the CDR3 is TGTGCCAGCAGCTACGAGGGGGCGGGCGAGCAGTACTTC.

This clonotype was detected only a few times. The chain links TRBV20-1 to TRBJ2-7; D possibly uses TRBD1 or TRBD2 (5 bases each). The CDR3 has 13 amino acids. The V end lost 2 bases, the J end lost 4 bases, and 12 bases lay between the germline ends. CDR1 and CDR2 from the germline V gene are DFQATT and SNEGSKA (reference sequence). CDR3 nucleotide sequence: TGCAGTGCTAGACCCGGGACGATATACGAGCAGTACTTC. Protein: CSARPGTIYEQYF.

This clonotype was seen many times. The V gene is TRBV12-3 or TRBV12-4, the J gene TRBJ1-4; D is unclear. The CDR3 loop spans 16 amino acids. V shed 3 bases and J shed 3 bases, with 14 bases lying between them. CDR3 sequence: CASSLGQSAANEKLFF. The CDR3 bases are TGTGCCAGCAGTTTGGGCCAGTCTGCGGCTAATGAAAAACTGTTTTTT.